This is a list of T cell receptor beta chains from one sample in a study of T cells in Graves' hyperthyroidism and ophthalmopathy. TCRdb recomputed calls from the multiplex PCR reads with MiXCR, one row per CDR3 protein. The data hold 250,000 to 300,000 distinct CDR3 sequences, with approximately 15% observed a single time. The specimen sequenced was blood. Receptors originate from a woman aged 60-75 years with Graves' ophthalmopathy. The CDR3 runs from the conserved cysteine through the conserved F or W. The D gene is left open where the match is weak. Not all rows give a size; the values are once, few, many and, for expanded clones, a class.

D: -; size: -; V: TRBV27; J: TRBJ2-6; DNA: TGTGCCAGCAGTTTAATCCATGGGGCCAACGTCCTGACTTTC; CDR3: CASSLIHGANVLTF
D: -; size: many; V: TRBV6-1; J: TRBJ1-1; DNA: TGTGCCAGCGGCGGAACCCTAACAGTGGTAAACACTGAAGCTTTCTTT; CDR3: CASGGTLTVVNTEAFF
D: TRBD2; size: many; V: TRBV29-1; J: TRBJ2-4; DNA: TGCAGCGTGGGGGGGACTAGCGGGAGAAGAAACATTCAGTACTTC; CDR3: CSVGGTSGRRNIQYF
D: TRBD1; size: -; V: TRBV20-1; J: TRBJ2-3; DNA: TGCAGTGCTAATATTGGGACAGGCCCAGATACGCAGTATTTT; CDR3: CSANIGTGPDTQYF
D: -; size: many; V: TRBV28; J: TRBJ1-2; DNA: TGTGCCAGCACCCCCCCCCGAAGGCCCGGGACTGGCTACACCTTC; CDR3: CASTPPRRPGTGYTF
D: TRBD1; size: many; V: TRBV27; J: TRBJ2-7; DNA: TGTGCCAGCAGTTTATCGACCGACAGGGGGGCCCTCTACGAGCAGTACTTC; CDR3: CASSLSTDRGALYEQYF
D: TRBD1; size: many; V: TRBV5-6; J: TRBJ1-2; DNA: TGTGCCAGCAGCCTGACAGGGAGAGACTATGGCTACACCTTC; CDR3: CASSLTGRDYGYTF
D: TRBD1; size: many; V: TRBV3-1; J: TRBJ2-7; DNA: TGTGCCAGCAGCCATGGGACAGGGGGCGAGCAGTACTTC; CDR3: CASSHGTGGEQYF
D: -; size: many; V: TRBV19; J: TRBJ1-1; DNA: TGTGCCAGTAGTATAGTCGGAGGGCCCACTGAAGCTTTCTTT; CDR3: CASSIVGGPTEAFF
D: TRBD2; size: many; V: TRBV30; J: TRBJ2-4; DNA: TGTGCCTGGAGCGAGACTAGCGGGAAAAACATTCAGTACTTC; CDR3: CAWSETSGKNIQYF
D: TRBD2; size: few; V: TRBV10-2; J: TRBJ2-3; DNA: TGCGCCAGTGGGGGGGGGAGGATCACAGATACGCAGTATTTT; CDR3: CASGGGRITDTQYF
D: -; size: few; V: TRBV11-2; J: TRBJ1-2; DNA: TGTGCCAGCAGCTTAGATGGGCAGGGTTACTATGGCTACACCTTC; CDR3: CASSLDGQGYYGYTF
D: TRBD1; size: many; V: TRBV20-1; J: TRBJ2-7; DNA: TGCAGTGCTAGATCTCGGGACAGTGGGTACGAGCAGTACTTC; CDR3: CSARSRDSGYEQYF